The rows below give T cell receptor beta chains drawn from one sample of a study of T cell responses to AZD1222 COVID-19 vaccine. TCRdb keeps only in-frame clones here, not all; method: immunoSEQ multiplex PCR. The sample records around 160,000 clones, around 92% being singletons. This material consisted of peripheral blood, taken 28 days after the second AZD1222 dose. These receptors were obtained from an adult who received the AZD1222 COVID-19 vaccine. Both conserved end residues are part of each CDR3.

cdr3_aa: CATSVMRGDDCANTGELFF
v_call: TRBV24-1

cdr3_aa: CASSSSGGFSPDTQYF
v_call: TRBV7-8

cdr3_aa: CASSLGPTGTEAFF
v_call: TRBV5-6

cdr3_aa: CASSLGNGLYEQYF
v_call: TRBV7-9

cdr3_aa: CASSIRTRQPQHF
v_call: TRBV19

cdr3_aa: CASSLEGFPWNQPQHF
v_call: TRBV7-2

cdr3_aa: CASGVFSYEQYF
v_call: TRBV2

cdr3_aa: CASSQVVFAGGLGDTQYF
v_call: TRBV3-1/TRBV3-2

cdr3_aa: CASSMVSSDREYEQYF
v_call: TRBV19

cdr3_aa: CAISESGTTGGTEAFF
v_call: TRBV10-3

cdr3_aa: CASSTAEGGVDSPLHF
v_call: TRBV18

cdr3_aa: CASRGRTSLNTGELFF
v_call: TRBV19

cdr3_aa: CANRGLCAESDDSAQYF
v_call: TRBV27

cdr3_aa: CAWSRGTDEKLFF
v_call: TRBV30

cdr3_aa: CASSIPVSGANVLTF
v_call: TRBV19

cdr3_aa: CASSSGTGVGQPQHF
v_call: TRBV19

cdr3_aa: CASSATYNEQFF
v_call: TRBV9

cdr3_aa: CASSVAPGSYNSPLHF
v_call: TRBV2

cdr3_aa: CASSYSVGALYEQYF
v_call: TRBV6-5

cdr3_aa: CASTQSPGANVLTF
v_call: TRBV4-1

cdr3_aa: CASSGFAQASSGNTIYF
v_call: TRBV9

cdr3_aa: CASSPFKGPQETQYF
v_call: TRBV13

cdr3_aa: CASSPNTGVDSPLHF
v_call: TRBV18

cdr3_aa: CASSPGHSNTEAFF
v_call: TRBV4-2

cdr3_aa: CASSPSPGNGAYEQYF
v_call: TRBV4-1

cdr3_aa: CASSQEGRAVDGYTF
v_call: TRBV4-1

cdr3_aa: CASSPSLGRGYTF
v_call: TRBV9

cdr3_aa: CASSSLGPSYEQYF
v_call: TRBV7-2

cdr3_aa: CASSQSLPLRGEQFF
v_call: TRBV3-1/TRBV3-2

cdr3_aa: CASSLVLQGDEQYF
v_call: TRBV5-1

cdr3_aa: CATSIGTSNQPQHF
v_call: TRBV19

cdr3_aa: CASSSLNSPLHF
v_call: TRBV11-2

cdr3_aa: CASSLRGGLKTGELFF
v_call: TRBV7-9

cdr3_aa: CASSLGLEPQHF
v_call: TRBV7-9

cdr3_aa: CASSEPTGANYGYTF
v_call: TRBV5-6

cdr3_aa: CASSMTGDDGYTF
v_call: TRBV7-3

cdr3_aa: CASSTVDTRVGEAFF
v_call: TRBV7-9

cdr3_aa: CSVETRVGEQYF
v_call: TRBV29-1

cdr3_aa: CASSRDRDQPQHF
v_call: TRBV5-1

cdr3_aa: CASRPLDSNNEQFF
v_call: TRBV6-5

cdr3_aa: CASSTMSDGYTF
v_call: TRBV28

cdr3_aa: CAISLFSGDGNEQFF
v_call: TRBV10-3

cdr3_aa: CAISESVGKNTEAFF
v_call: TRBV10-3

cdr3_aa: CASSPAPGTTGELFF
v_call: TRBV2

cdr3_aa: CASREIWTGDYGYTF
v_call: TRBV6-5